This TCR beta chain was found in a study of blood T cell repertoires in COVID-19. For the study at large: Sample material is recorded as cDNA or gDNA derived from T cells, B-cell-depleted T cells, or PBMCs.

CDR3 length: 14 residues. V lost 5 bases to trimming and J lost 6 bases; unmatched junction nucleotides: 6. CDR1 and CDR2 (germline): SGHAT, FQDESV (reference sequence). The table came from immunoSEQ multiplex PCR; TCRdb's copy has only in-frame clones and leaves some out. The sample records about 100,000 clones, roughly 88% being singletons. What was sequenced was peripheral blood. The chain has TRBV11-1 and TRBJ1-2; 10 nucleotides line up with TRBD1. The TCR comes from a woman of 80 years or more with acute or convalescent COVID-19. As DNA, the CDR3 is TGTGCCAGCAGCCCCGGACAGGGGGGCGATGGCTACACCTTC. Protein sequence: CASSPGQGGDGYTF. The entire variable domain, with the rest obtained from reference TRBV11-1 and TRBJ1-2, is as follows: EAEVAQSPRYKITEKSQAVAFWCDPISGHATLYWYRQILGQGPELLVQFQDESVVDDSQLPKDRFSAERLKGVDSTLKIQPAELGDSAMYLCASSPGQGGDGYTFGSGTRLTVV.